These 10 T cell receptor beta chains share one sample of origin, sequenced in a study of blood T cells in healthy people across ages. Through a sample-barcoded 5' primer and a J-beta primer mix, a second PCR was run for 7 to 11 cycles. TCRdb fed the 5' RACE reads into MiXCR, producing one record per CDR3 protein. This sample yields about 800,000 distinct CDR3 sequences, of which 20% to 30% are seen a single time; approximately 4% belongs to the top ten. The same sample was also used in a study of T cells of mothers and their children.

Sequenced: blood. The source of these receptors is a boy younger than 18 in good health.

This clonotype appeared a few times. The rearrangement links TRBV7-8 to TRBJ2-5; 9 positions match TRBD2. V was pared by 2 bases and J by 2 bases, with 15 bases of the junction left unmatched. The CDR3 is 19 residues long. Germline CDR1 reads SGHVS; CDR2 reads FQNEAQ. CDR3 in DNA: TGTGCCAGCAGCTTAAGGTCGCCTAGCGGGGTCCCCAATCAAGAGACCCAGTACTTC. Its translation: CASSLRSPSGVPNQETQYF.

J is TRBJ1-1 and V is TRBV7-2; D may be TRBD1 (5 bases). V was shortened by 6 bases and J by 0 bases, with 14 bases between the two germline ends. Germline assignment: CDR1 SGHTA and CDR2 FQGNSA. CDR3 length equals 15 residues. Written as DNA, the CDR3 is TGTGCCAGCAGACCGGGGCGCAGGGTGAACACTGAAGCTTTCTTT. As protein: CASRPGRRVNTEAFF.

This clonotype occurred a few times. The chain links TRBV7-8 to TRBJ1-6; 7 nucleotides agree with TRBD1. The CDR3 is 15 amino acids. The germline V gene has CDR1 SGHVS and CDR2 FQNEAQ. J lost 10 bases, V lost 5 bases, and 11 bases had no gene match. The CDR3 spells CASSKDRVVRSPLHF. CDR3 DNA sequence: TGTGCCAGCAGCAAAGACAGGGTGGTTCGCTCACCCCTCCACTTT.

This sequence joins TRBV20-1 and TRBJ2-3, with D uncertain. The CDR3 spans 11 residues. V was trimmed by 6 bases and J by 4 bases, leaving 8 bases between them. Per germline, CDR1 DFQATT and CDR2 SNEGSKA (reference sequence). In DNA, the CDR3 is TGCAGTGCCCACTGGTCAGATACGCAGTATTTT. Its protein is CSAHWSDTQYF.

The chain is built from TRBV4-1 and TRBJ2-3; 8 bases map to TRBD1. There are 16 residues in the CDR3. V dropped 2 bases and J dropped 4; count of bases not matched to a gene: 8. The germline V gene encodes CDR1 MGHRA and CDR2 YSYEKL. The DNA for the CDR3 is TGCGCCAGCAGCCAACATTTAGGACAGGGCGCAGATACGCAGTATTTT. Translation gives CASSQHLGQGADTQYF.

J is TRBJ2-3 and V is TRBV4-3, with D perhaps matching TRBD1 or TRBD2 (6 bases each). Germline CDR1 and CDR2: LGHNA and YSLEER. Trimming stripped 0 bases from V and 2 bases from J, with 15 bases between. The CDR3 has 17 amino acids. CDR3 in amino acids: CASSQDMDSGYTDTQYF. In DNA, the CDR3 is TGCGCCAGCAGCCAAGATATGGACAGCGGGTACACAGATACGCAGTATTTT.

As DNA, the CDR3 is TGTGCCAGCAGTTTACCGGGGACCTTTGAAGCTTTCTTT. This sequence encodes CASSLPGTFEAFF. J is TRBJ1-1 and V is TRBV28; tentatively, D is TRBD1 (5 bases). CDR1 is MDHEN, CDR2 SYDVKM, per germline. Between the trimmed V and J ends, which lost 2 bases and 7 bases, there was a span of 11 bases. The CDR3 is 13 amino acids. Looking up the rest from reference TRBV28 and TRBJ1-1 gives the full variable domain: DVKVTQSSRYLVKRTGEKVFLECVQDMDHENMFWYRQDPGLGLRLIYFSYDVKMKEKGDIPEGYSVSREKKERFSLILESASTNQTSMYLCASSLPGTFEAFFGQGTRLTVV.

This clonotype was observed a few times. V gene TRBV4-3 combines with J gene TRBJ2-7, with TRBD1 as a possible D gene (5 bases). Germline V gene sequence: CDR1 LGHNA, CDR2 YSLEER. The CDR3 runs to 15 residues. Between the trimmed V and J ends, which lost 0 bases and 0 bases, there was a span of 9 bases. CDR3 region: CASSQDPGHSYEQYF. CDR3 nucleotides: TGCGCCAGCAGCCAAGACCCCGGACACTCCTACGAGCAGTACTTC.

This clonotype appeared a few times. The V call is TRBV3-1, the J call TRBJ2-2; D is unclear. Germline values: CDR1 LGHDT, CDR2 YNNKEL (reference sequence). V lost 4 bases and J 2 bases, leaving 11 bases between the germline ends. This CDR3 comprises 15 residues. As DNA, the CDR3 is TGTGCCAGCAGCCCGGTTGTCATAAACACCGGGGAGCTGTTTTTT. Translated, it gives CASSPVVINTGELFF.

The rearrangement links TRBV14 to TRBJ2-1; 10 bases fit TRBD2. Germline V gives CDR1 SGHDN, CDR2 FVKESK. The ends lost 4 bases at V and 7 bases at J; junction bases unmatched: 7. This CDR3 is built from 15 residues. Here the CDR3 reads CASSPPGLAINEQFF. The CDR3, as DNA: TGTGCCAGCAGCCCCCCGGGACTAGCGATAAATGAGCAGTTCTTC.